This TCR beta chain originates from a study of PD-L1 blockade in urothelial cancer. Study details: Patients had undergone 0 to 3 prior chemotherapy regimens. A median blood sample held approximately 150,000 T cells and tens of thousands of unique TCRs.

Time point in this sample: peripheral blood 6 weeks after treatment start. Profiling relied on immunoSEQ multiplex PCR, and the TCRdb table lists in-frame clones only, not all of them. The sample carries about 36,000 clones, around four fifths recorded once. Trimming shortened V by 5 bases and J by 4 bases, and 15 bases separated the two germline ends. CDR3 length: 15 amino acids. Looked up from germline, CDR1 is MDHEN and CDR2 is SYDVKM. The specimen was PBMCs, collected around atezolizumab (anti-PD-L1) treatment. V is TRBV28 and J is TRBJ1-5; D gene ambiguous. This clonotype was sampled from a man aged 40-49 years with urothelial cancer. CDR3 nucleotides: TGTGCCAGCAGTCCCCGCGGAAGCCCTAATCAGCCCCAGCATTTT. This translates into CASSPRGSPNQPQHF.